The 3 T cell receptor beta chains below were found in one sample sequenced in a study of blood T cell repertoires in COVID-19. Profiled with immunoSEQ multiplex PCR; TCRdb holds only in-frame clones, not every one. The sample holds around 330,000 clones, 88% seen once. The sample comprised peripheral blood. Every receptor here comes from a woman between 50 and 59 years old with active or convalescent COVID-19.

The chain uses TRBV11-1 and TRBJ1-1, with 8 bases identical to TRBD1. V lost 5 bases and J lost 1; bases outside the gene matches: 9. The CDR3 has 16 amino acids. Germline V CDR1 and CDR2: SGHAT, FQDESV (reference sequence). CDR3 coding DNA: TGTGCCAGCAGCCCCCAGGCCGGACAGGGGAACACTGAAGCTTTCTTT. Translating it yields CASSPQAGQGNTEAFF.

The DNA for the CDR3 is TGCGCCAGCAGCCAACGGACTAGCGGGGGAGGCACCGGGGAGCTGTTTTTT. Protein product: CASSQRTSGGGTGELFF. The V and J genes are TRBV4-1 and TRBJ2-2; TRBD2 agrees at 13 bases. This CDR3 spans 17 amino acids. CDR1 and CDR2 from the germline V gene are MGHRA and YSYEKL. Unmatched junction bases numbered 4, after V lost 2 bases and J lost 4 bases.

The chain uses TRBV6-6 and TRBJ1-5; tentative D call: TRBD1 (5 bases). Germline V lookup: CDR1 MNHNY, CDR2 SVGAGI (reference sequence). Trimming took 0 bases from V and 3 from J, leaving 9 bases between them. The CDR3 consists of 15 residues. The CDR3 sequence: CASSYSQGYNQPQHF. Here the CDR3 DNA reads TGTGCCAGCAGTTACTCGCAGGGATACAATCAGCCCCAGCATTTT.